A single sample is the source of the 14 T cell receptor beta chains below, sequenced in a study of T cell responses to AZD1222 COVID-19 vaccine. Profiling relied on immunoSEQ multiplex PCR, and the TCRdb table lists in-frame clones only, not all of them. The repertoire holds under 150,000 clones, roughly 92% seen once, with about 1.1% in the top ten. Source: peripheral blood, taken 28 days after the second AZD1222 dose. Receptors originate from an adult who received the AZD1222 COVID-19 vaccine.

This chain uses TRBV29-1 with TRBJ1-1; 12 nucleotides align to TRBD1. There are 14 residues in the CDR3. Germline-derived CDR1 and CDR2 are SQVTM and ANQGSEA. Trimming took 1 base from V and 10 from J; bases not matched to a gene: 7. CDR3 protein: CSVEVGDRGLVAFF. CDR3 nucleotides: TGCAGCGTTGAAGTAGGGGACAGGGGGCTAGTAGCTTTCTTT.

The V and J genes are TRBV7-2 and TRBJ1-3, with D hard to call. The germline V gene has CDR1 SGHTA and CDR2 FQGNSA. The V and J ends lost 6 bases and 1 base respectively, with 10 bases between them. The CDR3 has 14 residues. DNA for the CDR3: TGTGCCAGCAGACCCACGGGGTCTGGAAACACCATATATTTT. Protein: CASRPTGSGNTIYF.

The DNA of the CDR3 is TGTGCCACCAGCAGAGATCCGGGGGCGACTGGAAACACCATATATTTT. Amino acid sequence: CATSRDPGATGNTIYF. The rearrangement uses TRBV15 and TRBJ1-3; tentatively, D is TRBD1 (6 bases). Trimming shortened V by 0 bases and J by 2 bases, and 11 bases separated the two germline ends. Per the germline V gene, CDR1 is LNHNV and CDR2 is YYDKDF (reference sequence). The CDR3 contains 16 residues.

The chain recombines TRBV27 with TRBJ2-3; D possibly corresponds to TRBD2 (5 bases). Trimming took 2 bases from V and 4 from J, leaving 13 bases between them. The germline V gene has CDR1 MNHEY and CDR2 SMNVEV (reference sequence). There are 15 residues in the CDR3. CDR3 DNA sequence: TGTGCCAGCAGTTTACAACGGGGAATCGCAGATACGCAGTATTTT. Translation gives CASSLQRGIADTQYF.

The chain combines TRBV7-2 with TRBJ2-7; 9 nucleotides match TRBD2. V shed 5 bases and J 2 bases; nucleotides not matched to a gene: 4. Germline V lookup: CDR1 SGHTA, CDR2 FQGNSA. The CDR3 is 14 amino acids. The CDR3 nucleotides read TGTGCCAGCAGCCGCGGGGGGGGCACCTACGAGCAGTACTTC. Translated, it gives CASSRGGGTYEQYF.

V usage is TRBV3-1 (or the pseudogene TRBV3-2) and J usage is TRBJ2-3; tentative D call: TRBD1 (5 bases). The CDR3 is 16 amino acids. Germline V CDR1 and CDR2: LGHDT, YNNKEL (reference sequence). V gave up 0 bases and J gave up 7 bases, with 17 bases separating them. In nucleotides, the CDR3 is TGTGCCAGCAGCCAAGAAGGGGCAGGTCGGGCTCATACGCAGTATTTT. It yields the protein CASSQEGAGRAHTQYF.

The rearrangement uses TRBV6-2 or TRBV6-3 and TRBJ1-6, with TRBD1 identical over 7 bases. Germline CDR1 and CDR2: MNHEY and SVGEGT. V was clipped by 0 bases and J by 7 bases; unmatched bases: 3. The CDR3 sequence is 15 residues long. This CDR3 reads CASSYSGTDNSPLHF. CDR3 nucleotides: TGTGCCAGCAGTTACTCCGGGACAGACAATTCACCCCTCCACTTT.

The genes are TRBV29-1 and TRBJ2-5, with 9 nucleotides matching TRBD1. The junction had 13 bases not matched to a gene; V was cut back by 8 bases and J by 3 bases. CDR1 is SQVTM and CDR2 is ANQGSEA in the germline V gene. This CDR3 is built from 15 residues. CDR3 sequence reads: CSLRGDREHKETQYF. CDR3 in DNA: TGCAGCCTCCGGGGGGACAGGGAACACAAAGAGACCCAGTACTTC.

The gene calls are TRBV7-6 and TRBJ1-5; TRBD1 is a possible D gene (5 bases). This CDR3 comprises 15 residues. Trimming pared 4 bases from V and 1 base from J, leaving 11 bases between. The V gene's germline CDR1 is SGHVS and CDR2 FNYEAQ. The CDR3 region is CASSSSRGSNQPQHF. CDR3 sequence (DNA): TGTGCCAGCAGCTCCTCACGGGGGAGCAATCAGCCCCAGCATTTT.

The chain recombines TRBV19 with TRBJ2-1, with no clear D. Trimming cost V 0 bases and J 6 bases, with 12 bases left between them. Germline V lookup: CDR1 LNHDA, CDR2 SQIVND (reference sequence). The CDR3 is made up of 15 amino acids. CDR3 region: CASSIDRRVGNEQFF. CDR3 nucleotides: TGTGCCAGTAGTATAGACCGACGCGTGGGCAATGAGCAGTTCTTC.

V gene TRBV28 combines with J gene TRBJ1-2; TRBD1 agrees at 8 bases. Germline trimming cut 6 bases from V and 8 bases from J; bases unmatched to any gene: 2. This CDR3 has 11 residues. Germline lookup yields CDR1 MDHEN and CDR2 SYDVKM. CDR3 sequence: CASRGTGGYTF. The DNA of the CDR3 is TGTGCCAGCAGAGGGACAGGAGGCTACACCTTC.

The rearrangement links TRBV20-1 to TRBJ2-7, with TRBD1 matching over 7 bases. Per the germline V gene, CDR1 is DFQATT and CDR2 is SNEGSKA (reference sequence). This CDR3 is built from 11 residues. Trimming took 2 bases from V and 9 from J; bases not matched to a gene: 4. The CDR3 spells CSARKGAGQYF. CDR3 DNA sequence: TGCAGTGCTAGAAAGGGGGCGGGGCAGTACTTC.

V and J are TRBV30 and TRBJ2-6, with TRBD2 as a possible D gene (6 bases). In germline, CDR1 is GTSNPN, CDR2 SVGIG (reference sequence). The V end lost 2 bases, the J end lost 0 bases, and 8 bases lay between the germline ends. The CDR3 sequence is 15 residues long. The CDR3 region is CAWSTGGSGANVLTF. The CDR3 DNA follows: TGTGCCTGGAGTACCGGGGGCTCTGGGGCCAACGTCCTGACTTTC. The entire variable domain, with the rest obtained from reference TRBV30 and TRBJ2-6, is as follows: SQTIHQWPATLVQPVGSPLSLECTVEGTSNPNLYWYRQAAGRGLQLLFYSVGIGQISSEVPQNLSASRPQDRQFILSSKKLLLSDSGFYLCAWSTGGSGANVLTFGAGSRLTVL.

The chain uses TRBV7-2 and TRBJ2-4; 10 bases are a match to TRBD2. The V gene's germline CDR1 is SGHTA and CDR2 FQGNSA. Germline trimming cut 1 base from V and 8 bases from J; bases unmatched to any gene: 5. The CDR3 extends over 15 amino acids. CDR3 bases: TGTGCCAGCAGCTTAGGTAGGGGGACTAGCGACATTCAGTACTTC. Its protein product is CASSLGRGTSDIQYF.